This TCR beta chain originates from a study of shared clonotypes between healthy human individuals. Overall study findings and caveats: Clonotypes which were not shared had lower generation probabilities than clonotypes that all four donors shared. Incompleteness in sorted-subset sequencing, despite large depth, was shown by rarefaction.

The CDR3 extends over 14 amino acids. The germline V and J ends were trimmed by 4 bases and 2 bases, with 13 bases remaining between them. Germline loops: CDR1 SGDLS, CDR2 YYNGEE. Naive CD4+ cells were CD45RA-selected; the remaining cells were memory. Each subset's genomic DNA was split evenly across several immunoSEQ plates. Method: immunoSEQ multiplex PCR; TCRdb's copy keeps in-frame clones and lacks some. The sample records roughly 2 million clones, 95% being singletons. Worth noting for this clone: The antigen remains undetermined.

Sequencing was performed on naive CD4+ T cells sorted from blood. Noted subset: CD45RA+ positively selected. The chain is built from TRBV9 and TRBJ2-7; perhaps TRBD1 as D (6 bases). This receptor was taken from a man aged 18 to 29 in good health. CDR3 in amino acids: CASSTGTQPYEQYF. CDR3 in DNA: TGTGCCAGCAGCACCGGGACACAGCCCTACGAGCAGTACTTC.